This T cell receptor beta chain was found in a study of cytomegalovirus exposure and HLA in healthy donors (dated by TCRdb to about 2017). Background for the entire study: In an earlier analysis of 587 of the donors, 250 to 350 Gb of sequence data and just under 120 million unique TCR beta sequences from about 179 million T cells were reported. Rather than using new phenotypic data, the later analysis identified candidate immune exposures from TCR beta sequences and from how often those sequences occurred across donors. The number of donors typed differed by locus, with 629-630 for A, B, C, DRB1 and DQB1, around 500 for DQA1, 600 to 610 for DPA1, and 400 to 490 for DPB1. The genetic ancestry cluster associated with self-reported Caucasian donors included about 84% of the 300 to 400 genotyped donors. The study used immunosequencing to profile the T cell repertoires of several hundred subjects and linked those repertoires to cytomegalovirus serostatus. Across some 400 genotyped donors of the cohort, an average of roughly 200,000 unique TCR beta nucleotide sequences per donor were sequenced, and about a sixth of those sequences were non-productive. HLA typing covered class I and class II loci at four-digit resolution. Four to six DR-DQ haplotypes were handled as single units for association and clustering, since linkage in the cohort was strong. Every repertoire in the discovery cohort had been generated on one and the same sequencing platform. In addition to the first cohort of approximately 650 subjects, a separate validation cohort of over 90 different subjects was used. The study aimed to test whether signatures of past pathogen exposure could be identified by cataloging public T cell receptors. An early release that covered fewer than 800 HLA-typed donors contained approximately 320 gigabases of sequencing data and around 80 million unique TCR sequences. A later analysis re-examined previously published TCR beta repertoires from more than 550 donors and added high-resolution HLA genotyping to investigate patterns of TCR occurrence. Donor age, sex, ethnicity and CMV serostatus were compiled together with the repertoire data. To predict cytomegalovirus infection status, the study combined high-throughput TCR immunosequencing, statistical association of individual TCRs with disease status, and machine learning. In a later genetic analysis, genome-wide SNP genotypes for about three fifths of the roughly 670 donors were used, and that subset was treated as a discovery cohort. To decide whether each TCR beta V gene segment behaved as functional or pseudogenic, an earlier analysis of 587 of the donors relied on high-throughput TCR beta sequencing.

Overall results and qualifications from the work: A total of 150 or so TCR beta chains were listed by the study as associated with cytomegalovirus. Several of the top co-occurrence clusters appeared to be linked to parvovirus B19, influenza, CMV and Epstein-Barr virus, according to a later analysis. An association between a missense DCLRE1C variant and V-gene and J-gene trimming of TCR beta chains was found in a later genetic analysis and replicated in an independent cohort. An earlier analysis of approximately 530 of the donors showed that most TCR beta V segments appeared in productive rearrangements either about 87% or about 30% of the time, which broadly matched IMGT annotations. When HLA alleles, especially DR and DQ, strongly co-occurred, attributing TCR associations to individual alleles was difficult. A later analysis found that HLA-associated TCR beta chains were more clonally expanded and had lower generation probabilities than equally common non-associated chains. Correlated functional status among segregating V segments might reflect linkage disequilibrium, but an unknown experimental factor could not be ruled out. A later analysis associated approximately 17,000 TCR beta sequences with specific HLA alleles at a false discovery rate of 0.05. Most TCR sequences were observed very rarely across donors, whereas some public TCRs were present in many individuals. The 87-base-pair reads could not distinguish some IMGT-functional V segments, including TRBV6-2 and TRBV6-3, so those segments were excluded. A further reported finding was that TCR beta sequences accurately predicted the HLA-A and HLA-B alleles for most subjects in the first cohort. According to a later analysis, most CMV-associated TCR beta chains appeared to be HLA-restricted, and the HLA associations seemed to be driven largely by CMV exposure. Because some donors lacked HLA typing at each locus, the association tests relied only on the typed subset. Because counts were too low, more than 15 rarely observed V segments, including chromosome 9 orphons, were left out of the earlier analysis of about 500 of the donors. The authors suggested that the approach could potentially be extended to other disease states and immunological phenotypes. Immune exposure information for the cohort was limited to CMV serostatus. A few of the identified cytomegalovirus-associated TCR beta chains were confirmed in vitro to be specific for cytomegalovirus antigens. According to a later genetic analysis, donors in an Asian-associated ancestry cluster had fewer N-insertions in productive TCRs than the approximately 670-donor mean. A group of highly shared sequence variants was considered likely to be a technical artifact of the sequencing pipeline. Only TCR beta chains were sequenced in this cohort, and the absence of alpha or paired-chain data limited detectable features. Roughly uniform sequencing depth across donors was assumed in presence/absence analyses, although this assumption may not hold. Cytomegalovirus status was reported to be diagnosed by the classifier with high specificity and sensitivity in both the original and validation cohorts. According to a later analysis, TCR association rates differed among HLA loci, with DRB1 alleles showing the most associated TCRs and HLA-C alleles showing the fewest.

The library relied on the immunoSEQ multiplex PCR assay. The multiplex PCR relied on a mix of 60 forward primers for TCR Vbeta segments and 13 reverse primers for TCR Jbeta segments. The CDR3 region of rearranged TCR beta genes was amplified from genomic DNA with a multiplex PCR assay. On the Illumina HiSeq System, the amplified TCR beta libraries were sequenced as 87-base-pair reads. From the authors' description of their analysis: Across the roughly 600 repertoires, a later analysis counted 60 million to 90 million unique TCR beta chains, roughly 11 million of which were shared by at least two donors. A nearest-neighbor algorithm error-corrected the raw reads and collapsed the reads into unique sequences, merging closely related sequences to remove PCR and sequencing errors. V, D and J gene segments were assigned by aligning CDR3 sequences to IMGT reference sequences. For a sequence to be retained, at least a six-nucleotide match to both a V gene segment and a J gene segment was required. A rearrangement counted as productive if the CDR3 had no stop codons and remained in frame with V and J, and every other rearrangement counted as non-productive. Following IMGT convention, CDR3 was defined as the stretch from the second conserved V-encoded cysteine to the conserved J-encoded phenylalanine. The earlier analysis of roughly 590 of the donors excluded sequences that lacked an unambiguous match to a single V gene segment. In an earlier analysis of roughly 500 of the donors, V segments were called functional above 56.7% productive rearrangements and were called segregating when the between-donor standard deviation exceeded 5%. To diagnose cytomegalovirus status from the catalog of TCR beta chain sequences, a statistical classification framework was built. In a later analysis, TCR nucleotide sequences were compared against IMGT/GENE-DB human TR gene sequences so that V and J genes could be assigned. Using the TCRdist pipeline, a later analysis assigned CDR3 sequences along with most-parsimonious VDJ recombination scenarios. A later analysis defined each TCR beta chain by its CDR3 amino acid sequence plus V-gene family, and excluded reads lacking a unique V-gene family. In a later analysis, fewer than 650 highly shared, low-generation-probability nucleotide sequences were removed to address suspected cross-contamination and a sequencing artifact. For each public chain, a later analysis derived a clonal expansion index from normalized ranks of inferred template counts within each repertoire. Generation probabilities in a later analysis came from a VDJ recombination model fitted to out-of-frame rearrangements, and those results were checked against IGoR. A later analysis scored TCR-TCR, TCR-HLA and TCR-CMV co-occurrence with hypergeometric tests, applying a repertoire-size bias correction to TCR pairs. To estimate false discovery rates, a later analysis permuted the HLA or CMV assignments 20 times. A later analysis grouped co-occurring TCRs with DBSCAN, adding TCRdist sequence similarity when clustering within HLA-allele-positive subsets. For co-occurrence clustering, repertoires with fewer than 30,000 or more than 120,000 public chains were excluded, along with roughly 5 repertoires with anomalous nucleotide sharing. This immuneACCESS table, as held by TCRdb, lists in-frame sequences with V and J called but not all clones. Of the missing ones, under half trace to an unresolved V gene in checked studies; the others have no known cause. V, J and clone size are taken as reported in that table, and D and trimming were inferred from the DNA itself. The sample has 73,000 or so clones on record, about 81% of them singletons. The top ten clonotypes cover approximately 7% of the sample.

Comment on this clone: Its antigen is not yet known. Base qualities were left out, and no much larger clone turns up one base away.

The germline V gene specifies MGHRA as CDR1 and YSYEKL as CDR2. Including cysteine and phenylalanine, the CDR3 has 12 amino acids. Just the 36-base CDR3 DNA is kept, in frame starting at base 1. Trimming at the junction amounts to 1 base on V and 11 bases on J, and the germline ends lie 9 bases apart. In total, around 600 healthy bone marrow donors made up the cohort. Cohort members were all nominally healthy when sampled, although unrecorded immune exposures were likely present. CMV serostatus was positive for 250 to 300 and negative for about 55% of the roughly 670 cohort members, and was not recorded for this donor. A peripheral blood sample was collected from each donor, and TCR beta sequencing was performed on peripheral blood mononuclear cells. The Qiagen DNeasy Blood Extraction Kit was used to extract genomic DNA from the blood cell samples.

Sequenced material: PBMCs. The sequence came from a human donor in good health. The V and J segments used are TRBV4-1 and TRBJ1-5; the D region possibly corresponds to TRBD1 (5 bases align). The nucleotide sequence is TGCGCCAGCAGCCAAGGGGGGGAGTCCCAGCATTTT. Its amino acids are CASSQGGESQHF.